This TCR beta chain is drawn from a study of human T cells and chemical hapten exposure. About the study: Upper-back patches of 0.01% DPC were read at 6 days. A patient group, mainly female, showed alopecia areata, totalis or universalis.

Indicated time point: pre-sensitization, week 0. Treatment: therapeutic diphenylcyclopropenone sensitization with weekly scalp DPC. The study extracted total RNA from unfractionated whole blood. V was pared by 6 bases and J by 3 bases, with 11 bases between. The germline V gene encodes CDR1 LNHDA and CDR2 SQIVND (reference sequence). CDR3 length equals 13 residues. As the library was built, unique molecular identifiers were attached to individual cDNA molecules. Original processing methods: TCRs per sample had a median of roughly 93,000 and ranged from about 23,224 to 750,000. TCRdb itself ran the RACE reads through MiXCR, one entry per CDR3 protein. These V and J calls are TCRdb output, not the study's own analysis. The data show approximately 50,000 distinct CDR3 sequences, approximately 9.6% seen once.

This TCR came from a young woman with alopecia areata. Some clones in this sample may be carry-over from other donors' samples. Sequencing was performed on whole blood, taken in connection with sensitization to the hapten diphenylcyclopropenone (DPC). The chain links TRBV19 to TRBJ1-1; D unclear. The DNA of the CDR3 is TGTGCCAGTAGGTGGACTGAGGACACTGAAGCTTTCTTT. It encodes CASRWTEDTEAFF.